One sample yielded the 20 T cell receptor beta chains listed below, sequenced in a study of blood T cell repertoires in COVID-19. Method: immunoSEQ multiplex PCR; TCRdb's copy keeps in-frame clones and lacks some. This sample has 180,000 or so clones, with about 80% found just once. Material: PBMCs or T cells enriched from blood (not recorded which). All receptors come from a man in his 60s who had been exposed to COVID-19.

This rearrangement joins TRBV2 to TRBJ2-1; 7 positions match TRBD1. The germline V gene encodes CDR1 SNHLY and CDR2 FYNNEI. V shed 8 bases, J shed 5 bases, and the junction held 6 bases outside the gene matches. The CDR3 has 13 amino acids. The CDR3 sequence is CASCRDRDNEQFF. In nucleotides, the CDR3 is TGTGCCAGCTGCCGGGACAGAGACAATGAGCAGTTCTTC.

The CDR3 nucleotides read TGCAGTGCTAGTATCGGCGGGAGTGGTACGCAGTATTTT. Its protein is CSASIGGSGTQYF. The chain is built from TRBV20-1 and TRBJ2-3; 7 bases are shared with TRBD2. The CDR3 sequence is 13 residues long. CDR1 is DFQATT and CDR2 is SNEGSKA in the germline V gene (reference sequence). J gave up 8 bases and V 3 bases, and 8 bases lay outside the gene matches.

The CDR3 loop reads CASSPLTAMNTEAFF. The CDR3 DNA reads TGTGCCAGCAGTCCCCTGACAGCCATGAACACTGAAGCTTTCTTT. The chain has TRBV6-5 and TRBJ1-1; tentatively, D is TRBD1 (5 bases). The CDR3 has 15 residues. Germline CDR1 and CDR2: MNHEY and SVGAGI. Trimming took 5 bases from V and 0 from J, leaving 13 bases between them.

CDR3 bases: TGTGCCAGCAGTTACCCAGGGCGCACTGAAGCTTTCTTT. Translating gives CASSYPGRTEAFF. This sequence joins TRBV6-5 and TRBJ1-1, with a weak D call TRBD1 (5 bases). The CDR3 runs to 13 residues. The germline gives CDR1 MNHEY, CDR2 SVGAGI. Trimming took off 2 bases at V and 4 bases at J, with 8 bases between the two ends.

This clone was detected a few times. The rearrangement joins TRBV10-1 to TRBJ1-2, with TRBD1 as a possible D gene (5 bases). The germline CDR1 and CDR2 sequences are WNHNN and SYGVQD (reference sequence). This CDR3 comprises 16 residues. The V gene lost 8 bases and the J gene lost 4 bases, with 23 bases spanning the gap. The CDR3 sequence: CASSHEQVRVGYGYTF. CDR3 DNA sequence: TGCGCCAGCTCCCACGAACAGGTCCGAGTGGGCTATGGCTACACCTTC.

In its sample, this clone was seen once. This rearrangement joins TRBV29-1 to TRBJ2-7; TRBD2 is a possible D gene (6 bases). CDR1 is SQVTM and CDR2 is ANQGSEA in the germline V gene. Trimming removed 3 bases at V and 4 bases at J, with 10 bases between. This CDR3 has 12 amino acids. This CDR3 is CSVDSGEYEQYF. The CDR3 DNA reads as TGCAGCGTTGATTCGGGGGAGTACGAGCAGTACTTC.

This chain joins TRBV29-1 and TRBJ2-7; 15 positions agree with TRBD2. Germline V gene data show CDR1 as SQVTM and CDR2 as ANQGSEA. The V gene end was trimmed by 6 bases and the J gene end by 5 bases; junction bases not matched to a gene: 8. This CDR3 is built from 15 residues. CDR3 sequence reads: CSVDGLAGGPHEQYF. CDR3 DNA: TGCAGCGTCGACGGACTAGCGGGAGGGCCCCACGAGCAGTACTTC.

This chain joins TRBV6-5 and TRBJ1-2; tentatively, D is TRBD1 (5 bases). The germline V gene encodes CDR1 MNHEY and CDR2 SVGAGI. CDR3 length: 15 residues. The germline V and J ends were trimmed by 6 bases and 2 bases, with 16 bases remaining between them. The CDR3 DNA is TGTGCCAGCAGCTATCTTCAGGGCAGCAACTATGGCTACACCTTC. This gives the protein CASSYLQGSNYGYTF.

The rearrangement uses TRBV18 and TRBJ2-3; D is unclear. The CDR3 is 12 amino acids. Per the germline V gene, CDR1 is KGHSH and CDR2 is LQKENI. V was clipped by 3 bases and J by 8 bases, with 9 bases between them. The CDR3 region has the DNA TGTGCCAGCTCACCCCGCCCAGGTACGCAGTATTTT. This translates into CASSPRPGTQYF.

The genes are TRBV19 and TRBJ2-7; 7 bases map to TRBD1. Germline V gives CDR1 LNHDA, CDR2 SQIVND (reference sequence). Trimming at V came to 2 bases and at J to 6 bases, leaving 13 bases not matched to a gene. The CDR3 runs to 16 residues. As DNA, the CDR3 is TGTGCCAGTAGTATAAAGGGACCGACAGGGCTCGGCGAGCAGTACTTC. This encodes CASSIKGPTGLGEQYF.

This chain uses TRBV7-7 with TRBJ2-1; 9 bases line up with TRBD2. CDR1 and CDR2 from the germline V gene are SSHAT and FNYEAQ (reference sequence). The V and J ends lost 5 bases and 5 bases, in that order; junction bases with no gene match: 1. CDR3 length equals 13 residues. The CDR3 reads CASSRLADNEQFF. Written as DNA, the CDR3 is TGTGCCAGCAGCCGACTAGCGGACAATGAGCAGTTCTTC. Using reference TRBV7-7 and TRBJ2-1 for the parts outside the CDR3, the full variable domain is GAGVSQSPRYKVTKRGQDVTLRCDPISSHATLYWYQQALGQGPEFLTYFNYEAQPDKSGLPSDRFSAERPEGSISTLTIQRTEQRDSAMYRCASSRLADNEQFFGPGTRLTVL.

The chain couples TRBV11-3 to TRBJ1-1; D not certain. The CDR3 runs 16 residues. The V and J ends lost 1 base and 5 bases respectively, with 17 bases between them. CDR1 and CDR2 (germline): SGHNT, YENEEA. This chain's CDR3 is CASSLVPDGGRTEAFF. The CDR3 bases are TGTGCCAGCAGCTTAGTCCCCGACGGCGGTAGAACTGAAGCTTTCTTT.

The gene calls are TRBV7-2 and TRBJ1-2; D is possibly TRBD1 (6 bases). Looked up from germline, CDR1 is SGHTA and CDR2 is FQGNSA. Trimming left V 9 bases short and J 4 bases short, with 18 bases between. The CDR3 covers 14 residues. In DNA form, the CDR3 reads TGTGCCAGTTGGGGGCGGGGGCCGGGCTATGGCTACACCTTC. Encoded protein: CASWGRGPGYGYTF.

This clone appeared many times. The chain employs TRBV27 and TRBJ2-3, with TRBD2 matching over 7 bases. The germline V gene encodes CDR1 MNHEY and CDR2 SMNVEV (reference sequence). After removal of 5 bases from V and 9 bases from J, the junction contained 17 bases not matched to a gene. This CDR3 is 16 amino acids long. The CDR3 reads CASSPPYGGRGETQYF. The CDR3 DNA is TGTGCCAGCAGTCCACCCTATGGAGGGAGGGGAGAAACGCAGTATTTT.

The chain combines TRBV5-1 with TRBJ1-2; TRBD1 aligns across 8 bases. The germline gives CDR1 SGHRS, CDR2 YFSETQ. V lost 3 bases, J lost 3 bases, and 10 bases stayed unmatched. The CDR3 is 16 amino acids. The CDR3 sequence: CASSSTGQGGYYGYTF. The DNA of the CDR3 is TGCGCCAGCAGCTCTACAGGACAGGGAGGGTACTATGGCTACACCTTC.

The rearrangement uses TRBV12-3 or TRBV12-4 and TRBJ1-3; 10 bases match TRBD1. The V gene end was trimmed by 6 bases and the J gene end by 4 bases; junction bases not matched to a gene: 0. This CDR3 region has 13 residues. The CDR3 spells CASRTGGGNTIYF. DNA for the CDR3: TGTGCCAGCAGGACAGGGGGCGGAAACACCATATATTTT.

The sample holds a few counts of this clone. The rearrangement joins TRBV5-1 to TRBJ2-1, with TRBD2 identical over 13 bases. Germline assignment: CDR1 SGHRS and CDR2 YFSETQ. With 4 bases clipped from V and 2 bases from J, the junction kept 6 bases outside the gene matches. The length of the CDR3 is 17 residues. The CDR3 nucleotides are TGCGCCAGCAGCGCTCCGGGACTAGCGGGAACCTACAATGAGCAGTTCTTC. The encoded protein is CASSAPGLAGTYNEQFF.

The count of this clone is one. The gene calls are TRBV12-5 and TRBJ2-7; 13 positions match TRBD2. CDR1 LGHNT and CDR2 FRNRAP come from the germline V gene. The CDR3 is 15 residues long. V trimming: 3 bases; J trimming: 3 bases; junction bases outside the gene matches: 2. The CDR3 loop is CASGFGTSGDYEQYF. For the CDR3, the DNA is TGTGCTAGTGGTTTCGGGACTAGCGGGGACTACGAGCAGTACTTC. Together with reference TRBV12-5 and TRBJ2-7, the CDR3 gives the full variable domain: DARVTQTPRHKVTEMGQEVTMRCQPILGHNTVFWYRQTMMQGLELLAYFRNRAPLDDSGMPKDRFSAEMPDATLATLKIQPSEPRDSAVYFCASGFGTSGDYEQYFGPGTRLTVT.

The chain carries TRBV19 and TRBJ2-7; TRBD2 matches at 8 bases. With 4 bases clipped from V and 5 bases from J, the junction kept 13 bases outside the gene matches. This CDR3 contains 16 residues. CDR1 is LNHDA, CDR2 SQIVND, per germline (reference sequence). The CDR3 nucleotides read TGTGCCAGTAGTACTACGGGGGGGGTTGAGGGACACGAGCAGTACTTC. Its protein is CASSTTGGVEGHEQYF.

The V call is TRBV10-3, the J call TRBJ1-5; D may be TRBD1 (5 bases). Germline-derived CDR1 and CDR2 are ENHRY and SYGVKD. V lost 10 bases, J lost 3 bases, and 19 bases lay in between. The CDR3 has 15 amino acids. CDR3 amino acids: CATNDGSRVNQPQHF. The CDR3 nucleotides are TGTGCCACCAATGACGGCTCCAGGGTCAATCAGCCCCAGCATTTT.